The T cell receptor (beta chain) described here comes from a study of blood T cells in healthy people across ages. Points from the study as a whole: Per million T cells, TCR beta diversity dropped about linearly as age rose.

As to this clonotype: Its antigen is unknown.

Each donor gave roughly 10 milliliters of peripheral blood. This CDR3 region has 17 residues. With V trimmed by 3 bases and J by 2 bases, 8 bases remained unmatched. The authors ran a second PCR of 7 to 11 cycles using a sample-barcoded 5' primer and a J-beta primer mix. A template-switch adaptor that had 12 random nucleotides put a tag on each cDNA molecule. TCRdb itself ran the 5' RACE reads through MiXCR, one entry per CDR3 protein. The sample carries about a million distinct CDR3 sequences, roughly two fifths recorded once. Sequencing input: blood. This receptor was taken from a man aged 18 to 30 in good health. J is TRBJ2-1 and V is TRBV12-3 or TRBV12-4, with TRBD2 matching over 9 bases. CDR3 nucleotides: TGTGCCAGCAGTTTCCTTGCGGGGGGGCCTGCCTACAATGAGCAGTTCTTC. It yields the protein CASSFLAGGPAYNEQFF.